This TCR beta chain was documented in a study of cytomegalovirus exposure and HLA in healthy donors. Trimming took 7 bases from V and 12 from J, leaving 22 bases between them. The CDR3 runs 13 residues. The germline V gene has CDR1 SQVTM and CDR2 ANQGSEA. This clone was observed a few times. Its antigen is currently unknown. In the PCR, 60 Vbeta and 13 Jbeta primers were used. TCRdb keeps only in-frame clones here, not all; method: immunoSEQ multiplex PCR. The sample yields 85,000 to 100,000 clones, around 80% seen once. The study, taken as a whole, reports: For presence/absence analyses, sequencing depth was assumed to be roughly uniform across donors.

The sequenced sample was PBMCs. The receptor's source is a man aged 30 to 45 in good health and CMV-seronegative. V gene TRBV29-1 combines with J gene TRBJ2-1; TRBD2 might be the D (6 bases). CDR3 in amino acids: CSAGTGEGGGQFF. As DNA, the CDR3 is TGCAGCGCGGGAACGGGAGAAGGTGGAGGGCAGTTCTTC.